This record covers a single T cell receptor (beta chain). The record originates from a study of shared clonotypes between healthy human individuals. Study-wide background: The cohort had two women and three men, ages 18 to 49. Per-donor plates numbered three CD4 naive, three CD4 memory, two CD8 naive and one CD8 memory.

Germline loops: CDR1 SGHRS, CDR2 YFSETQ. There are 15 residues in the CDR3. Trimming left V 4 bases short and J 0 bases short, with 11 bases between. Deep level was the assay's run setting. Sequencing used immunoSEQ multiplex PCR; TCRdb keeps in-frame clones, though not all of them. Found here are approximately 1.5 million clones, approximately 98% of them singletons; the top ten hold around 0.47%. J is TRBJ1-3 and V is TRBV5-1; possibly TRBD1 for D (5 bases). The clonotype originates from a young man in good health. The source material was naive CD4+ T cells sorted from blood. Indicated subset: CD45RA+ positively selected. Written as DNA, the CDR3 is TGCGCCAGCAGCCCGGGACCCTTCTCTGGAAACACCATATATTTT. Translating gives CASSPGPFSGNTIYF.